This T cell receptor beta chain was documented in a study of blood T cell repertoires in COVID-19. Study as a whole: In each case, the material was cDNA or gDNA derived from T cells, B-cell-depleted T cells, or PBMCs.

The CDR3 spans 13 residues. Germline values: CDR1 SGHDT, CDR2 YYEEEE. With 4 bases removed from V and 7 bases from J, the gap between germline ends came to 12 bases. Methods used by the authors: Nucleated cell number was recorded as an estimate derived from reference gene primer amplification. Clones were read by immunoSEQ multiplex PCR, and TCRdb kept only the in-frame ones, dropping some. That table is the source of V, J and clone size, and D and trimming were worked out from the DNA. The profile shows approximately 500,000 clones, 85% to 90% of them singletons. Sequenced input: peripheral blood. This chain joins TRBV5-6 and TRBJ2-1; maybe TRBD2 (5 bases). The receptor was isolated from a woman between 50 and 59 years old with COVID-19, enrolled during active disease. The CDR3 DNA sequence: TGTGCCAGCAGCCCCTGGGGAGCAAATGAGCAGTTCTTC. This gives the protein CASSPWGANEQFF.